The 16 T cell receptor beta chains below were found in one sample sequenced in a study of T cell clusters in autoimmune cytopenias. Each sample's input was 250 ng genomic DNA, about 38,000 genome equivalents. TRB rearrangements were amplified by touch-down multiplex PCR with mixed TRB-A/B primers. TCRdb derives one entry per CDR3 protein from the multiplex PCR reads, leaving out DNA. The table lists approximately 2,100 distinct CDR3 sequences. The sample was also reused in another study, on T cell repertoires in aging, cancer and after chemotherapy.

The sequenced sample consisted of peripheral blood. The receptors here all came from a human donor with an autoimmune cytopenia or autoimmune hepatitis (not recorded which).

This clonotype is large (0.1 to 1%) by frequency. The gene calls are TRBV19 and TRBJ2-7; TCRdb's D call of TRBD1 is untestable without DNA. Germline-derived CDR1 and CDR2 are LNHDA and SQIVND (reference sequence). The CDR3 spans 13 residues. The CDR3 sequence: CASNGGGPYEQYF.

The CDR3 here is CAWSDRGLAGGPKYF. The chain combines TRBV30 with TRBJ2-7; lacking DNA, the TRBD2 call made by TCRdb goes unchecked. The germline V gene has CDR1 GTSNPN and CDR2 SVGIG (reference sequence). The CDR3 has 15 residues.

Frequency places this clonotype as medium-sized. This sequence joins TRBV5-6 and TRBJ1-1; no DNA is available, so the TRBD1 call from TCRdb remains unchecked. This CDR3 is 14 amino acids long. Germline V gives CDR1 SGHDT, CDR2 YYEEEE. Here the CDR3 reads CASSEGYYATEAFF.

The chain has TRBV27 and TRBJ1-3. The germline CDR1 and CDR2 sequences are MNHEY and SMNVEV (reference sequence). The CDR3 covers 14 residues. CDR3: CASSFLGSGNTIYF.

The J gene is TRBJ1-2, the V gene TRBV18; the TCRdb D gene call, TRBD1, has no DNA to confirm it. This CDR3 contains 15 residues. CDR1 is KGHSH and CDR2 is LQKENI in the germline V gene. The CDR3 sequence is CASSPRDREIYGYTF. Supplemented by reference TRBV18 and TRBJ1-2, the full variable domain reads NAGVMQNPRHLVRRRGQEARLRCSPMKGHSHVYWYRQLPEEGLKFMVYLQKENIIDESGMPKERFSAEFPKEGPSILRIQQVVRGDSAAYFCASSPRDREIYGYTFGSGTRLTVV.

The rearrangement links TRBV7-2 to TRBJ2-2; there is no DNA to check the TCRdb D call of TRBD1. Germline loops: CDR1 SGHTA, CDR2 FQGNSA. The CDR3 spans 17 residues. CDR3 in amino acids: CASSLAPGGTYTGELFF. The full variable domain, with the rest looked up from reference TRBV7-2 and TRBJ2-2, is GAGVSQSPSNKVTEKGKDVELRCDPISGHTALYWYRQSLGQGLEFLIYFQGNSAPDKSGLPSDRFSAERTGGSVSTLTIQRTQQEDSAVYLCASSLAPGGTYTGELFFGEGSRLTVL.

This clonotype counts as medium-sized by frequency. The chain employs TRBV12-3 or TRBV12-4 and TRBJ2-3; TCRdb selects TRBD2, and the lack of DNA leaves this call unchecked. The CDR3 consists of 16 residues. The CDR3 sequence: CASSLRTSGRSNTQYF.

The genes are TRBV12-3 or TRBV12-4 and TRBJ1-6. The CDR3 is 14 residues long. The CDR3 loop is CASSFGQYNSPLHF.

By frequency, this clonotype registers medium-sized. The chain recombines TRBV19 with TRBJ1-2. Germline CDR1 LNHDA, CDR2 SQIVND (reference sequence). The CDR3 length is 13 residues. The CDR3 sequence: CASSGGGASGYTF. The full variable domain, its missing parts supplied by reference TRBV19 and TRBJ1-2, is DGGITQSPKYLFRKEGQNVTLSCEQNLNHDAMYWYRQDPGQGLRLIYYSQIVNDFQKGDIAEGYSVSREKKESFPLTVTSAQKNPTAFYLCASSGGGASGYTFGSGTRLTVV.

This clonotype shows up as large by frequency. This chain links TRBV29-1 with TRBJ2-3; the D call from TCRdb, TRBD1, cannot be confirmed without DNA. CDR1 and CDR2 (germline): SQVTM, ANQGSEA. CDR3 size: 13 residues. This CDR3 is CSVVGGSTDTQYF.

This clonotype registers medium-sized by frequency. J is TRBJ2-2 and V is TRBV6-1; TCRdb outputs TRBD2, but without DNA this stays unchecked. Germline CDR1 and CDR2: MNHNS and SASEGT. This CDR3 spans 15 amino acids. CDR3 protein: CASSELAGGTGELFF.

This clonotype is identified as medium-sized from frequency. This sequence joins TRBV19 and TRBJ2-2; TCRdb's D call of TRBD2 is untestable without DNA. The CDR3 totals 15 residues. CDR1 LNHDA and CDR2 SQIVND come from the germline V gene (reference sequence). This chain's CDR3 is CASRTSGASTGELFF.

The gene calls are TRBV24-1 and TRBJ2-3. The CDR3 consists of 16 residues. Germline assignment: CDR1 KGHDR and CDR2 SFDVKD. Here the CDR3 reads CATSDRWYLNTDTQYF.

This clonotype is called medium-sized based on its frequency. The chain is built from TRBV30 and TRBJ1-5. CDR3 size: 16 residues. CDR1 and CDR2 from the germline V gene are GTSNPN and SVGIG (reference sequence). CDR3 in amino acids: CAWSEGVGSPDQPQHF.

V usage is TRBV11-2 and J usage is TRBJ2-3; TCRdb designates TRBD1, a call that cannot be tested without DNA. The CDR3 is 13 amino acids. The germline gives CDR1 SGHAT, CDR2 FQNNGV. The CDR3 loop is CASSFQGTDTQYF.

By frequency, this clonotype is medium-sized. V and J are TRBV30 and TRBJ2-7; as DNA is missing, the TRBD2 call by TCRdb cannot be tested. The germline gives CDR1 GTSNPN, CDR2 SVGIG (reference sequence). The CDR3 is made up of 15 amino acids. This chain's CDR3 is CAWSVSGSRPYEQYF.